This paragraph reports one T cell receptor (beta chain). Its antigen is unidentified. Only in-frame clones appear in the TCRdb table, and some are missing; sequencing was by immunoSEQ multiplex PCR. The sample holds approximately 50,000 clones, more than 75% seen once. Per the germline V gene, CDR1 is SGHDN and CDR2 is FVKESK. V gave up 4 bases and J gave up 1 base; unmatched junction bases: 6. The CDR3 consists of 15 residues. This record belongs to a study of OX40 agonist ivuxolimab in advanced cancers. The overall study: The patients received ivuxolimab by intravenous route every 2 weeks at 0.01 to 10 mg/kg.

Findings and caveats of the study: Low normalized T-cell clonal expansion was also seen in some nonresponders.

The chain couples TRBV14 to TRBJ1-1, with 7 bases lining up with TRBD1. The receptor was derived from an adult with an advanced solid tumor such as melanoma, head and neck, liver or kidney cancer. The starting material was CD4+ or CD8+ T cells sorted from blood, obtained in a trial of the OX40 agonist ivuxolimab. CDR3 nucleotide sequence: TGTGCCAGCAGCCGAGACAGGGTACGGAACACTGAAGCTTTCTTT. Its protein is CASSRDRVRNTEAFF.